The 22 T cell receptor beta chains below come from one sample, sequenced in a study of blood T cells in healthy people across ages. Primed by a sample-barcoded 5' primer and a J-beta primer mix, a second PCR proceeded for roughly 7 to 11 cycles. TCRdb passed the 5' RACE reads through MiXCR, listing each CDR3 protein once. The table records fewer than 800,000 distinct CDR3 sequences, 20% to 30% of them present only once. The data also belong to a second study, concerning T cells of mothers and their children.

The sample comprised blood. The receptors were sampled from a boy younger than 18 in good health.

This clonotype appeared a few times. This chain connects TRBV20-1 to TRBJ1-2; a weak D match, TRBD1 (5 bases). Germline V gene lookup returns CDR1 DFQATT and CDR2 SNEGSKA (reference sequence). The CDR3 is 14 amino acids. V was cut by 0 bases and J by 4 bases, with 12 bases left in between. The DNA of the CDR3 is TGCAGTGCTAGAGATAGCGCGGGACCCTATGGCTACACCTTC. It encodes CSARDSAGPYGYTF.

The table lists this clonotype with a few counts. This chain joins TRBV11-2 and TRBJ2-5; 8 bases match TRBD2. Germline lookup yields CDR1 SGHAT and CDR2 FQNNGV. The CDR3 loop spans 15 amino acids. The V gene end was trimmed by 5 bases and the J gene end by 8 bases; junction bases not matched to a gene: 13. This chain's CDR3 is CASSPASGPGGTQYF. CDR3 nucleotides: TGTGCCAGCAGCCCGGCTAGCGGGCCCGGAGGAACCCAGTACTTC. Based on the CDR3 plus reference TRBV11-2 and TRBJ2-5, the full variable domain is EAGVAQSPRYKIIEKRQSVAFWCNPISGHATLYWYQQILGQGPKLLIQFQNNGVVDDSQLPKDRFSAERLKGVDSTLKIQPAKLEDSAVYLCASSPASGPGGTQYFGPGTRLLVL.

This clonotype has more than one count but fewer than ten. V usage is TRBV20-1 and J usage is TRBJ2-3, with D perhaps matching TRBD1 (5 bases). V dropped 0 bases and J dropped 2 bases, with 12 bases sitting between them. The CDR3 is made up of 15 amino acids. Germline V gene data show CDR1 as DFQATT and CDR2 as SNEGSKA (reference sequence). CDR3: CSARDPGSNTDTQYF. The CDR3 bases are TGCAGTGCTAGAGATCCAGGGTCTAACACAGATACGCAGTATTTT.

The chain has TRBV5-1 and TRBJ2-1; no firm D call. Germline V lookup: CDR1 SGHRS, CDR2 YFSETQ. The CDR3 runs 16 residues. Trimming took 4 bases from V and 0 from J, leaving 14 bases between them. The CDR3 loop is CASSVEVASSYNEQFF. CDR3 nucleotides: TGCGCCAGCAGCGTAGAGGTGGCGAGCTCCTACAATGAGCAGTTCTTC.

The V and J genes are TRBV28 and TRBJ1-6; D is unclear. The CDR3 sequence is 12 residues long. The V gene lost 5 bases and the J gene lost 9 bases, with 8 bases spanning the gap. CDR1 and CDR2 from the germline V gene are MDHEN and SYDVKM. Here the CDR3 reads CASSLWGSPLHF. CDR3 DNA: TGTGCCAGCAGTCTCTGGGGTTCACCCCTCCACTTT.

The genes are TRBV10-3 and TRBJ2-1; tentatively, D is TRBD1 or TRBD2 (5 bases each). The J call could be wrong; TRBJ2-5 is a better fit for the DNA end. The CDR3 sequence is 13 residues long. Germline CDR1 and CDR2: ENHRY and SYGVKD. The CDR3 sequence is CAISGTFSDDQYF. The CDR3 region has the DNA TGTGCCATCAGCGGGACGTTTTCGGATGACCAGTACTTC.

The rearrangement uses TRBV7-9 and TRBJ2-1; 13 nucleotides line up with TRBD2. With 3 bases clipped from V and 5 bases from J, the junction kept 4 bases outside the gene matches. CDR3 length equals 16 residues. The germline V gene has CDR1 SEHNR and CDR2 FQNEAQ (reference sequence). CDR3: CASSLAGLAGDNEQFF. CDR3 DNA sequence: TGTGCCAGCAGCTTGGCCGGACTAGCGGGAGACAATGAGCAGTTCTTC.

This clonotype was seen only a few times. V gene TRBV9 combines with J gene TRBJ2-3; D unresolved. V was clipped by 2 bases and J by 2 bases, with 9 bases between them. The CDR3 has 14 amino acids. CDR1 SGDLS and CDR2 YYNGEE come from the germline V gene. CDR3 region: CASSVDLSTDTQYF. The CDR3 DNA is TGTGCCAGCAGCGTCGACTTATCCACAGATACGCAGTATTTT.

This clonotype has more than one count but fewer than ten. J is TRBJ2-2 and V is TRBV29-1; tentatively, D is TRBD1 (5 bases). The V end lost 2 bases, the J end lost 3 bases, and 19 bases lay between the germline ends. Looked up from germline, CDR1 is SQVTM and CDR2 is ANQGSEA. The length of the CDR3 is 17 residues. The CDR3 spells CSVEFGASEEYTGELFF. DNA of the CDR3: TGCAGCGTTGAATTTGGGGCTAGTGAAGAGTACACCGGGGAGCTGTTTTTT.

The chain has TRBV9 and TRBJ2-2; D is unclear. The CDR3 sequence is 14 residues long. V lost 5 bases to trimming and J lost 3 bases, with 11 bases between them. Germline lookup yields CDR1 SGDLS and CDR2 YYNGEE. DNA of the CDR3: TGTGCCAGCAGACAGACCCCGTACACCGGGGAGCTGTTTTTT. Its protein product is CASRQTPYTGELFF.

V and J are TRBV7-3 and TRBJ2-1, with 7 bases that match TRBD1. V lost 5 bases, J lost 10 bases, and 8 bases stayed unmatched. This CDR3 comprises 13 residues. Germline V CDR1 and CDR2: SGHTA, FQGTGA. The CDR3 spells CASSRTGVGEQFF. The DNA of the CDR3 is TGTGCCAGCAGCCGAACAGGGGTTGGGGAGCAGTTCTTC.

The sample holds a few counts of this clonotype. The chain couples TRBV29-1 to TRBJ1-1; D unclear. The germline V gene encodes CDR1 SQVTM and CDR2 ANQGSEA. Trimming took off 1 base at V and 6 bases at J, with 12 bases between the two ends. The CDR3 has 13 residues. CDR3 nucleotide sequence: TGCAGCGTTGAAGCGCTAGGGTACGCTGAAGCTTTCTTT. Protein sequence: CSVEALGYAEAFF.

The chain couples TRBV27 to TRBJ2-5, with D uncertain. The germline V gene has CDR1 MNHEY and CDR2 SMNVEV (reference sequence). V was clipped by 6 bases and J by 3 bases, with 14 bases between them. This CDR3 is built from 14 residues. The chain's CDR3 is CASSSLLEKETQYF. The DNA of the CDR3 is TGTGCCAGCAGCTCCCTTCTGGAAAAAGAGACCCAGTACTTC.

The CDR3 sequence is CASRTGTPADTQYF. The CDR3 nucleotides read TGTGCCAGCAGAACAGGGACTCCGGCAGATACGCAGTATTTT. V is TRBV27 and J is TRBJ2-3; D possibly uses TRBD1 or TRBD2 (6 bases each). Trimming removed 6 bases from V and 4 bases from J, with 14 bases in between. This CDR3 is built from 14 residues. The germline V gene encodes CDR1 MNHEY and CDR2 SMNVEV (reference sequence).

This clonotype came up a few times. This chain connects TRBV5-1 to TRBJ2-3; 7 bases match TRBD2. This CDR3 region has 16 residues. Unmatched junction bases numbered 6, after V lost 0 bases and J lost 2 bases. Germline V gene sequence: CDR1 SGHRS, CDR2 YFSETQ. DNA of the CDR3: TGCGCCAGCAGCTTGGTTTTGGCGGGAGTCACAGATACGCAGTATTTT. It is translated as CASSLVLAGVTDTQYF.

This rearrangement joins TRBV5-6 to TRBJ2-2; D possibly matches TRBD1 or TRBD2 (6 bases each). The germline V and J ends were trimmed by 4 bases and 5 bases, with 15 bases remaining between them. Germline values: CDR1 SGHDT, CDR2 YYEEEE. This CDR3 has 15 residues. CDR3 region: CASSAAGQMTGELFF. The DNA of the CDR3 is TGTGCCAGCAGCGCCGCGGGACAAATGACCGGGGAGCTGTTTTTT.

V is TRBV5-1 and J is TRBJ1-1, with D uncertain. CDR3 length: 13 residues. V was pared by 4 bases and J by 4 bases, with 11 bases between. The germline V gene encodes CDR1 SGHRS and CDR2 YFSETQ. The CDR3 protein is CASSPVGFTEAFF. The CDR3 bases are TGCGCCAGCAGCCCCGTGGGGTTCACTGAAGCTTTCTTT.

The chain couples TRBV27 to TRBJ2-7, with a weak D call TRBD1 (6 bases). Germline V gene sequence: CDR1 MNHEY, CDR2 SMNVEV (reference sequence). With 0 bases removed from V and 4 bases from J, the gap between germline ends came to 13 bases. The CDR3 is made up of 15 amino acids. This chain's CDR3 is CASSLSPDSYYEQYF. CDR3 sequence (DNA): TGTGCCAGCAGTTTATCCCCGGACAGTTATTACGAGCAGTACTTC.

The rearrangement links TRBV11-2 to TRBJ2-5; D may match TRBD1 or TRBD2 (5 bases each). Trimming shortened V by 4 bases and J by 2 bases, and 14 bases separated the two germline ends. Per germline, CDR1 SGHAT and CDR2 FQNNGV. This CDR3 is 15 amino acids long. The DNA for the CDR3 is TGTGCCAGCAGCTCTCAGGGAGCCCGTCAAGAGACCCAGTACTTC. Translated, it gives CASSSQGARQETQYF.

This chain uses TRBV14 with TRBJ2-5, with 11 bases that match TRBD2. The CDR3 covers 16 residues. Trimming at V came to 1 base and at J to 5 bases, leaving 6 bases not matched to a gene. Germline CDR1 reads SGHDN; CDR2 reads FVKESK. CDR3 sequence: CASSQGVLAGVETQYF. CDR3 DNA: TGTGCCAGCAGCCAAGGAGTACTAGCGGGAGTCGAGACCCAGTACTTC. The full variable domain, completed using reference TRBV14 and TRBJ2-5, is EAGVTQFPSHSVIEKGQTVTLRCDPISGHDNLYWYRRVMGKEIKFLLHFVKESKQDESGMPNNRFLAERTGGTYSTLKVQPAELEDSGVYFCASSQGVLAGVETQYFGPGTRLLVL.

With respect to this clonotype: Mismatch with germline at one junction end may stem from a read error. The chain employs TRBV6-6 and TRBJ2-7, with a possible D match to TRBD2 (6 bases). The CDR3 is 12 residues long. CDR1 and CDR2 (germline): MNHNY, SVGAGI (reference sequence). This chain's CDR3 is CASSWDFYEQYF. DNA of the CDR3: TGCGCCAGCAGCTGGGACTTCTACGAGCAGTACTTC.

This clonotype has more than one count but fewer than ten. The gene calls are TRBV24-1 and TRBJ2-5; the match to TRBD2 covers 8 bases. V was clipped by 5 bases and J by 1 base; unmatched bases: 8. Germline V gives CDR1 KGHDR, CDR2 SFDVKD. This CDR3 is built from 16 residues. The CDR3 sequence: CATSARGGTFQETQYF. The CDR3 bases are TGTGCCACCAGTGCCCGGGGGGGGACCTTCCAAGAGACCCAGTACTTC.